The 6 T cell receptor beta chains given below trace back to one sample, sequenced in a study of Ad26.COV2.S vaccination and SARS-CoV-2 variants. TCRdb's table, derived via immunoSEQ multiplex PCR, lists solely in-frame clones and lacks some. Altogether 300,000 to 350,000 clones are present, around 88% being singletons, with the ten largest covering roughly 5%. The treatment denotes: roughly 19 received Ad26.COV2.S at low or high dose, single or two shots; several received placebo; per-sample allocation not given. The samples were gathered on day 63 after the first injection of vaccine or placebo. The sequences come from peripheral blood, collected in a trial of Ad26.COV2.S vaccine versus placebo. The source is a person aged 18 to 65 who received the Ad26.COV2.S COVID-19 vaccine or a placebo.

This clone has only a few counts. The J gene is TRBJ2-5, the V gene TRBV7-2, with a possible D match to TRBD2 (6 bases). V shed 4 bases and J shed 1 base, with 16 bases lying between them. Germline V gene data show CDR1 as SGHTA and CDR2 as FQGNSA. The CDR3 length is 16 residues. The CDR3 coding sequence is TGTGCCAGCAGCTCCTACGGGACTGCGCGCCAAGAGACCCAGTACTTC. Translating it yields CASSSYGTARQETQYF.

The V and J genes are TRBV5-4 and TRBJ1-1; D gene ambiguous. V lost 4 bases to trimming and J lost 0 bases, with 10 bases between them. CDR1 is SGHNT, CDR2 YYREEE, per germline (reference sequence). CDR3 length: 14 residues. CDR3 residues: CASSQDGLNTEAFF. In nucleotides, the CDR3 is TGTGCCAGCAGCCAGGACGGATTGAACACTGAAGCTTTCTTT.

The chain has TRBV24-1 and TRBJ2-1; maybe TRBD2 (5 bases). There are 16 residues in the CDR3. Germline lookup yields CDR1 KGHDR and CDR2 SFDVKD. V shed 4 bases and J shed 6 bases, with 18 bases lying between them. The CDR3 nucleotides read TGTGCCACCAGTGACCCCGGCCGCCTCGGAGGCAATGAGCAGTTCTTC. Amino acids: CATSDPGRLGGNEQFF.

CDR3 nucleotide sequence: TGCGCCAGCAGCTTCACTAGCGCGTCCTACGAGCAGTACTTC. It specifies CASSFTSASYEQYF. The chain has TRBV5-1 and TRBJ2-7; 7 nucleotides agree with TRBD2. The germline V gene encodes CDR1 SGHRS and CDR2 YFSETQ. The CDR3 is 14 amino acids. V shed 2 bases and J 1 base; nucleotides not matched to a gene: 3.

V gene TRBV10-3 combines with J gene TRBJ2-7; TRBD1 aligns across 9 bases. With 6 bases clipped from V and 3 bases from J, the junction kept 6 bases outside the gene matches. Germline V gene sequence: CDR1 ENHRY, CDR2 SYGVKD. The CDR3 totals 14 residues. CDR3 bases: TGTGCCATCAGAACCGGGACAGGGTTCTACGAGCAGTACTTC. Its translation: CAIRTGTGFYEQYF.

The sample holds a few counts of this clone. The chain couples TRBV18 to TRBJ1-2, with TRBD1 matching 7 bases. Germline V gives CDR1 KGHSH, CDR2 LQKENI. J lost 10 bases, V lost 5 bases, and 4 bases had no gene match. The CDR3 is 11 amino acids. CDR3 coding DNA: TGTGCCAGCTCAACCGGGACAGCCTACACCTTC. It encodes CASSTGTAYTF.